Each of the 19 T cell receptor beta chains below was sequenced from the same sample in a study of spatial heterogeneity in lung cancer. TCRdb reanalysed the 5' RACE reads using MiXCR and keeps one entry per CDR3 protein. The table lists 6,000 to 8,000 distinct CDR3 sequences, around 21% of them singletons. The time point: sample taken at primary tumor resection. Whole RNA, isolated from tumor, nontumor lung or frozen PBMC, was sequenced without prior sorting. Sequencing was performed on PBMCs, taken at surgery. These receptors originate from a female donor with early-stage non-small cell lung cancer.

This clonotype is classed as medium-sized. The J gene is TRBJ2-3, the V gene TRBV19; 11 bases line up with TRBD2. V was clipped by 6 bases and J by 1 base; unmatched bases: 6. CDR1 LNHDA and CDR2 SQIVND come from the germline V gene (reference sequence). The CDR3 covers 16 residues. The CDR3 DNA sequence: TGTGCCAGTAGGACCTCGGGACTAGCGGGCACAGATACGCAGTATTTT. Residues: CASRTSGLAGTDTQYF.

This clonotype was seen a handful of times. The chain employs TRBV7-2 and TRBJ2-2; no clear D. There are 12 residues in the CDR3. CDR1 and CDR2 (germline): SGHTA, FQGNSA. V was cut by 4 bases and J by 9 bases, with 9 bases left in between. The CDR3 sequence: CASSSYPWELFF. The CDR3 nucleotides read TGTGCCAGCAGCTCCTATCCCTGGGAGCTGTTTTTT. The full variable domain, completed using reference TRBV7-2 and TRBJ2-2, is GAGVSQSPSNKVTEKGKDVELRCDPISGHTALYWYRQSLGQGLEFLIYFQGNSAPDKSGLPSDRFSAERTGGSVSTLTIQRTQQEDSAVYLCASSSYPWELFFGEGSRLTVL.

In its sample, this clonotype was seen a few times. This chain links TRBV5-1 with TRBJ1-4; possibly TRBD1 for D (6 bases). Germline CDR1 reads SGHRS; CDR2 reads YFSETQ. This CDR3 is 14 amino acids long. The ends were cut back, 8 bases at V and 7 bases at J, with 18 bases in the middle. In DNA form, the CDR3 reads TGCGCCAGTAAACCAACAGGGTTGAGTGAAAAACTGTTTTTT. It translates to CASKPTGLSEKLFF.

The chain combines TRBV6-5 with TRBJ2-1, with D unresolved. Trimming took 2 bases from V and 7 from J, leaving 15 bases between them. Germline V gives CDR1 MNHEY, CDR2 SVGAGI. The CDR3 loop spans 15 amino acids. CDR3 amino acids: CASSYTDPPQNEQFF. In nucleotides, the CDR3 is TGTGCCAGCAGTTACACGGACCCACCCCAAAATGAGCAGTTCTTC.

This clonotype qualifies as medium-sized. The chain has TRBV7-2 and TRBJ2-5; 7 bases line up with TRBD2. In germline, CDR1 is SGHTA, CDR2 FQGNSA. V gave up 2 bases and J gave up 4 bases; unmatched junction bases: 7. The CDR3 runs to 15 residues. In DNA form, the CDR3 reads TGTGCCAGCAGCTTAAGGCGGGGGATTAGAGAGACCCAGTACTTC. Encoded protein: CASSLRRGIRETQYF.

There are a few counts of this clonotype. The chain couples TRBV5-1 to TRBJ2-7, with 9 bases lining up with TRBD2. This CDR3 is 15 amino acids long. The V gene's germline CDR1 is SGHRS and CDR2 YFSETQ. The V segment lost 4 bases and the J segment 3 bases; nucleotides outside the gene matches: 8. CDR3 sequence (DNA): TGCGCCAGCAGCCCTCCTTATAGCGGGAGCTACGAGCAGTACTTC. Amino acid sequence: CASSPPYSGSYEQYF.

The V and J genes are TRBV5-1 and TRBJ1-2; D remains unclear. In germline, CDR1 is SGHRS, CDR2 YFSETQ. V lost 2 bases and J lost 8, with 10 bases in between. The CDR3 is 12 amino acids. CDR3 in DNA: TGCGCCAGCAGCTTTGAGGGAGGGGGCTACACCTTC. Residues: CASSFEGGGYTF.

Sample share makes this clonotype medium-sized. The chain links TRBV12-3 or TRBV12-4 to TRBJ2-3, with TRBD2 as a possible D gene (5 bases). The CDR3 is 15 amino acids. Deletions cut 1 base from V and 2 bases from J, with 10 bases between. CDR3 DNA: TGTGCCAGCAGTTTAGGACTATATTACACAGATACGCAGTATTTT. Protein product: CASSLGLYYTDTQYF.

This clonotype occurred many times. This chain uses TRBV27 with TRBJ2-1, with D tentatively TRBD1 or TRBD2 (5 bases each). Trimming left V 3 bases short and J 6 bases short, with 15 bases between. CDR1 is MNHEY and CDR2 is SMNVEV in the germline V gene (reference sequence). The CDR3 length is 15 residues. CDR3 residues: CASSFVRVRGNEQFF. The CDR3 DNA sequence: TGTGCCAGCAGTTTTGTCAGGGTGAGGGGCAATGAGCAGTTCTTC.

This clonotype was observed at least ten times. V usage is TRBV11-2 and J usage is TRBJ2-3; D perhaps matches TRBD2 (5 bases). The V gene's germline CDR1 is SGHAT and CDR2 FQNNGV. Deletions cut 3 bases from V and 4 bases from J, with 11 bases between. CDR3 length: 14 amino acids. CDR3 sequence: CASSFVQRADTQYF. In DNA form, the CDR3 reads TGTGCCAGCAGCTTCGTGCAGAGGGCAGATACGCAGTATTTT.

This clonotype was observed at least ten times. The rearrangement uses TRBV18 and TRBJ1-3, with D unresolved. Trimming removed 2 bases from V and 5 bases from J, with 7 bases in between. CDR1 and CDR2 from the germline V gene are KGHSH and LQKENI. This CDR3 contains 13 residues. The DNA for the CDR3 is TGTGCCAGCTCACCAAACTACCGAAACACCATATATTTT. This sequence encodes CASSPNYRNTIYF.

This clonotype was observed a handful of times. V usage is TRBV14 and J usage is TRBJ2-3; TRBD2 matches 8 bases. The CDR3 totals 17 residues. Germline V gives CDR1 SGHDN, CDR2 FVKESK. V lost 0 bases to trimming and J lost 0 bases; unmatched junction nucleotides: 5. The CDR3 nucleotides are TGTGCCAGCAGCCAAGATGAAGCGGGGGCTAGCACAGATACGCAGTATTTT. Translated: CASSQDEAGASTDTQYF.

This clonotype was picked up many times. V and J are TRBV27 and TRBJ2-7; D remains ambiguous. This CDR3 contains 17 residues. CDR1 and CDR2 from the germline V gene are MNHEY and SMNVEV (reference sequence). Trimming left V 5 bases short and J 2 bases short, with 22 bases between. The CDR3 coding sequence is TGTGCCAGCAGTCCTCTCCCGCTCTCGGATCGACCCTACGAGCAGTACTTC. Translating it yields CASSPLPLSDRPYEQYF.

Within the sample, this clonotype is medium-sized. For the CDR3, the DNA is TGTGCCAGCAGCAGACAGCCGAACACTGAAGCTTTCTTT. Encoded protein: CASSRQPNTEAFF. The genes are TRBV7-2 and TRBJ1-1, with D possibly TRBD1 on 5 matching bases. This CDR3 contains 13 residues. V was cut by 5 bases and J by 1 base, with 8 bases left in between. Germline V CDR1 and CDR2: SGHTA, FQGNSA.

The V call is TRBV15, the J call TRBJ2-2; TRBD2 matches 10 bases. This CDR3 contains 16 residues. The germline V gene has CDR1 LNHNV and CDR2 YYDKDF (reference sequence). The V gene end was trimmed by 3 bases and the J gene end by 4 bases; junction bases not matched to a gene: 5. This CDR3 reads CATSRGSGRFTGELFF. CDR3 sequence (DNA): TGTGCCACCAGCAGGGGTAGCGGGAGGTTCACCGGGGAGCTGTTTTTT.

Judged by abundance, this clonotype is medium-sized. The chain links TRBV12-3 or TRBV12-4 to TRBJ2-5, with TRBD2 identical over 15 bases. The CDR3 runs to 18 residues. V was clipped by 1 base and J by 5 bases; unmatched bases: 8. CDR3 in amino acids: CASSLGTSGGASWETQYF. CDR3 DNA sequence: TGTGCCAGCAGTTTAGGGACTAGCGGGGGGGCCTCTTGGGAGACCCAGTACTTC.

This clonotype is medium-sized in the sample. This chain joins TRBV20-1 and TRBJ2-7; 12 bases match TRBD2. CDR1 is DFQATT, CDR2 SNEGSKA, per germline (reference sequence). The CDR3 is made up of 15 amino acids. V lost 3 bases to trimming and J lost 3 bases; unmatched junction nucleotides: 6. This CDR3 is CSASKLAGGYYEQYF. The DNA for the CDR3 is TGCAGTGCTAGTAAACTAGCGGGAGGCTACTACGAGCAGTACTTC.

There are a few counts of this clonotype. This sequence joins TRBV6-5 and TRBJ1-3; 7 nucleotides line up with TRBD1. CDR1 MNHEY and CDR2 SVGAGI come from the germline V gene. Trimming took 6 bases from V and 0 from J; bases not matched to a gene: 11. The CDR3 sequence is 17 residues long. CDR3 sequence reads: CASRSGTVLTSGNTIYF. DNA for the CDR3: TGTGCCAGCAGATCCGGGACAGTACTTACCTCTGGAAACACCATATATTTT.

The chain combines TRBV10-3 with TRBJ2-3, with D possibly being TRBD1 or TRBD2 (5 bases each). Germline V gene lookup returns CDR1 ENHRY and CDR2 SYGVKD. V lost 6 bases and J 4 bases, leaving 17 bases between the germline ends. The CDR3 extends over 15 amino acids. Written as DNA, the CDR3 is TGTGCCATCAGATATGGGGCGGACGGGGCAGATACGCAGTATTTT. Amino acids: CAIRYGADGADTQYF.